This T cell receptor (beta chain) stems from a study of graft-versus-host responses after intestinal transplantation. About the research overall: For around 3 years after anti-thymocyte globulin induction, all recipients took tacrolimus and steroids. Overall study findings and caveats: Detection of GvH clones occurred in recipient marrow, and some had their first appearance in ileum or blood. Allografts of patients with graft-donor T cell macrochimerism showed high graft-versus-host to host-versus-graft clone ratios.

The CDR3 covers 16 residues. Germline V gene lookup returns CDR1 SGHRS and CDR2 YFSETQ. V was pared by 3 bases and J by 8 bases, with 8 bases of the junction left unmatched. On this clone: The antigen remains undetermined.

TCRdb's table, derived via immunoSEQ multiplex PCR, lists solely in-frame clones and lacks some. The table shows about 59,000 clones, with around 93% occurring only once. The gene calls are TRBV5-1 and TRBJ2-1, with 13 bases identical to TRBD2. Sequenced material: unstimulated CD4+ T cells sorted from spleen or lymph node cells, taken before transplant. The source is a human donor who was the organ donor for an intestinal transplant. The CDR3 nucleotides read TGCGCCAGCAGCTCCTTACTAGCGGGGGGGCCGGATGAGCAGTTCTTC. This sequence encodes CASSSLLAGGPDEQFF.